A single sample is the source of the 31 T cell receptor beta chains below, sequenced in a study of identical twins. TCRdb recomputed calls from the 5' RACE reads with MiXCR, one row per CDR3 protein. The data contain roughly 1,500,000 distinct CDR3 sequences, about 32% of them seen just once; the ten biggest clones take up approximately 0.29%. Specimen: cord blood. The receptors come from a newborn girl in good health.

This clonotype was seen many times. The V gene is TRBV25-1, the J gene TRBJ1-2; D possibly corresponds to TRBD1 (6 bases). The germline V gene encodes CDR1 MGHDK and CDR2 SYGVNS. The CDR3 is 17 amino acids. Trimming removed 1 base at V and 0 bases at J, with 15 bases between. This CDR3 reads CASSEWSGEGANYGYTF. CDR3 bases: TGTGCCAGCAGTGAATGGAGCGGTGAGGGGGCTAACTATGGCTACACCTTC.

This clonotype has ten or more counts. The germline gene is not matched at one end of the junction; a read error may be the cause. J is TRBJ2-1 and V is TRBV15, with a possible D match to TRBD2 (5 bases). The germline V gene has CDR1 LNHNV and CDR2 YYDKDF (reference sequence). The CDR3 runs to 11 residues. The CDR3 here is CATRDYNEQFF. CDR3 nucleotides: TGTGCCACCCGAGACTACAACGAGCAGTTCTTC.

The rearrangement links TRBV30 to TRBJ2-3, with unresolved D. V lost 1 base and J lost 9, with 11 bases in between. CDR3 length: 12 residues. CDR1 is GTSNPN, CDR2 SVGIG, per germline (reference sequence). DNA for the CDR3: TGTGCCTGGAGTGGCCCCGGGCGCACGCAGTATTTT. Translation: CAWSGPGRTQYF.

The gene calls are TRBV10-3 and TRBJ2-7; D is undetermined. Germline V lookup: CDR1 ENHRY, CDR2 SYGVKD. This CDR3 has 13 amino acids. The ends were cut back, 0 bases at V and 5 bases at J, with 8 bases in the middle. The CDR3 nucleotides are TGTGCCATCAGTGAGTCGGGTCTGGACGAGCAGTACTTC. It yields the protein CAISESGLDEQYF.

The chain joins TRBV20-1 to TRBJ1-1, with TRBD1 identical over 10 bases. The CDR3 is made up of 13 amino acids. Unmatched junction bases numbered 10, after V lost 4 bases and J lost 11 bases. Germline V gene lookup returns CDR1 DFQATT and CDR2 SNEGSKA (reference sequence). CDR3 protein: CSAKPGQGMYAFF. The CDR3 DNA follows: TGCAGTGCTAAGCCGGGACAGGGGATGTATGCTTTCTTT.

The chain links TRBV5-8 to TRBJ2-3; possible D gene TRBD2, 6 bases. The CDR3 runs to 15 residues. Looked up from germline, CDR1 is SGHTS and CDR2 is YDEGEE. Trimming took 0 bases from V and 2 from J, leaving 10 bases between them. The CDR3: CASSLGGLNTDTQYF. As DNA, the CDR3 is TGTGCCAGCAGCTTGGGGGGACTGAACACAGATACGCAGTATTTT.

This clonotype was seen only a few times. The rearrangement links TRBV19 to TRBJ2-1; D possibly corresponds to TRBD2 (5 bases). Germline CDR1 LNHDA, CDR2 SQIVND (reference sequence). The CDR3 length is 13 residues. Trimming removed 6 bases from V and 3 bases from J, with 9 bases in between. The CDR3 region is CASSDDYYNEQFF. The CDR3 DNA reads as TGTGCCAGTAGCGATGACTACTACAATGAGCAGTTCTTC.

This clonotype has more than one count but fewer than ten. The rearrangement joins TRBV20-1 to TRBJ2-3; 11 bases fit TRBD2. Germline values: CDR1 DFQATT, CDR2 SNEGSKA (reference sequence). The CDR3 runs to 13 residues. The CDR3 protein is CRSTSGAADTQYF. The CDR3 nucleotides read TGCAGATCGACTAGCGGGGCAGCAGATACGCAGTATTTT.

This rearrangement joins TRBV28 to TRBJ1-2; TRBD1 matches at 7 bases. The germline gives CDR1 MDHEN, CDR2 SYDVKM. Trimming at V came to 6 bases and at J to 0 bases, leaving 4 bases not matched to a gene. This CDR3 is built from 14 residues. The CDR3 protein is CASRLDRPNYGYTF. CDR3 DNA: TGTGCCAGCAGGTTGGACAGGCCTAACTATGGCTACACCTTC.

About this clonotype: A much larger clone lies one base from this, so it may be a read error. CDR3 region: CASSRQGITDTQYF. The CDR3 bases are TGTGCCAGCAGCCGACAGGGAATCACAGATACGCAGTATTTT. The chain employs TRBV7-2 and TRBJ2-3, with 7 bases identical to TRBD1. The germline CDR1 and CDR2 sequences are SGHTA and FQGNSA. CDR3 length equals 14 residues. Unmatched junction bases numbered 4, after V lost 5 bases and J lost 2 bases.

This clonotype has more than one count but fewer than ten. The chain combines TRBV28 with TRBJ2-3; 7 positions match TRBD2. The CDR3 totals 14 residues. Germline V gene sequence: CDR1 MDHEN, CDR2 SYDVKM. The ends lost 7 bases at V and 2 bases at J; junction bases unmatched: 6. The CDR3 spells CASISAGPTDTQYF. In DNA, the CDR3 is TGTGCCAGCATCTCAGCGGGACCCACAGATACGCAGTATTTT.

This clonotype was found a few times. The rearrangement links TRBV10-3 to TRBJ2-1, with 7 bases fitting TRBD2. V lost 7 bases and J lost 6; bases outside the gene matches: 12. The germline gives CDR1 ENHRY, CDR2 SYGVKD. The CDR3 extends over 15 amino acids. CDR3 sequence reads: CAITRGRAVVNEQFF. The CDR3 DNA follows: TGTGCCATCACCCGGGGGAGGGCCGTTGTCAATGAGCAGTTCTTC.

CDR3 residues: CASSNEGPRAERQETQYF. The CDR3 DNA follows: TGTGCCAGCAGCAACGAGGGGCCCAGGGCGGAGAGGCAAGAGACCCAGTACTTC. V usage is TRBV21-1 and J usage is TRBJ2-5; no check of the table's D call, TRBD2, against the DNA was made. TRBV21-1 constitutes a pseudogene. The CDR3 is 18 amino acids.

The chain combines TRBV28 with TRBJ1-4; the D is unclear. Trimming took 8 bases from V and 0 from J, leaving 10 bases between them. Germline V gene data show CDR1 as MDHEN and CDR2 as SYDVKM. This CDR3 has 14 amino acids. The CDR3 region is CASDGRATNEKLFF. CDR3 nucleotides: TGTGCCAGCGACGGCAGAGCAACTAATGAAAAACTGTTTTTT.

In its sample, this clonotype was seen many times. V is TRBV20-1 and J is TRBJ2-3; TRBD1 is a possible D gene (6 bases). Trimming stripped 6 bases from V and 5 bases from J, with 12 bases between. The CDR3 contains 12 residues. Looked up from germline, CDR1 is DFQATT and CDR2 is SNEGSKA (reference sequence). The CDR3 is CSAADSVDTQYF. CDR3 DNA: TGCAGTGCCGCGGACAGCGTAGATACGCAGTATTTT.

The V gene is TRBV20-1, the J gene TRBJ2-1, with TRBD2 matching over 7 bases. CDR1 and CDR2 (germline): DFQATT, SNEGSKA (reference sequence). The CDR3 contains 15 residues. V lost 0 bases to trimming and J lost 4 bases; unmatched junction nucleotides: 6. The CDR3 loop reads CSARDWREKYNEQFF. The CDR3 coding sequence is TGCAGTGCTAGAGATTGGCGGGAGAAGTACAATGAGCAGTTCTTC.

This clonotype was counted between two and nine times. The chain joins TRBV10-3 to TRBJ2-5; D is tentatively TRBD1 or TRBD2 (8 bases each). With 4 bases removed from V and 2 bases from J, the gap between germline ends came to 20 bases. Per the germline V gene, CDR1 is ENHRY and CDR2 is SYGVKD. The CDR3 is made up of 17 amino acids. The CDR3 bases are TGTGCCATCAGTGGGGACAGGAGTTTAGCGGGGCAAGAGACCCAGTACTTC. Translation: CAISGDRSLAGQETQYF.

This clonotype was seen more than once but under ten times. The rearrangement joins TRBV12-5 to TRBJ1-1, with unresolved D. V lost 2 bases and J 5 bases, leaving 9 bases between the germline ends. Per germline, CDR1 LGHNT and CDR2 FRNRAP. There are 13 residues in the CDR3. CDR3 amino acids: CASGLIGRTEAFF. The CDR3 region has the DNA TGTGCTAGTGGTTTGATTGGGCGGACTGAAGCTTTCTTT.

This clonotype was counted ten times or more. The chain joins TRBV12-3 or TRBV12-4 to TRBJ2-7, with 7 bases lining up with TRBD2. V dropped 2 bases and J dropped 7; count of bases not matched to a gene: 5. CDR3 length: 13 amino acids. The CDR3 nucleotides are TGTGCCAGCAGTTTAAGTGGGAGGGGTGAGCAGTACTTC. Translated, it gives CASSLSGRGEQYF.

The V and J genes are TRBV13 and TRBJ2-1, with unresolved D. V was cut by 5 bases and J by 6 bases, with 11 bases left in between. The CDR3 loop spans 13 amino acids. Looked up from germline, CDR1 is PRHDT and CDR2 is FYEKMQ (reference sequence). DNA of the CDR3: TGTGCCAGCAGCCCCCGGATCCTCAATGAGCAGTTCTTC. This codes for CASSPRILNEQFF.

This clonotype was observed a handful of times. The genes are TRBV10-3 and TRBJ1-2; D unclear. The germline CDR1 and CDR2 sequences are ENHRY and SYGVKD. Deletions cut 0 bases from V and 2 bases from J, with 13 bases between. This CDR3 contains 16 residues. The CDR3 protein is CAISESTNKGNYGYTF. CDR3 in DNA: TGTGCCATCAGTGAGTCGACGAACAAGGGCAACTATGGCTACACCTTC.

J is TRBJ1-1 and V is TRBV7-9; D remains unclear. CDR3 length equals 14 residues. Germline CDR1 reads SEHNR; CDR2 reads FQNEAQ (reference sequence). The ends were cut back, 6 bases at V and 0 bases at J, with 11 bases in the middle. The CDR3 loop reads CASRHSGMNTEAFF. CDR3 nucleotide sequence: TGTGCCAGCAGACACTCGGGGATGAACACTGAAGCTTTCTTT.

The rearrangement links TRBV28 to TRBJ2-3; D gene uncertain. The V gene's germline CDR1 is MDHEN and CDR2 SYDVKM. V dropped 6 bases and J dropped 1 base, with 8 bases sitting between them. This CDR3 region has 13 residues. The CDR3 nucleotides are TGTGCCAGCAGATGGTCCGGCACAGATACGCAGTATTTT. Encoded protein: CASRWSGTDTQYF. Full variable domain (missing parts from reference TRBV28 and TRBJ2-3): DVKVTQSSRYLVKRTGEKVFLECVQDMDHENMFWYRQDPGLGLRLIYFSYDVKMKEKGDIPEGYSVSREKKERFSLILESASTNQTSMYLCASRWSGTDTQYFGPGTRLTVL.

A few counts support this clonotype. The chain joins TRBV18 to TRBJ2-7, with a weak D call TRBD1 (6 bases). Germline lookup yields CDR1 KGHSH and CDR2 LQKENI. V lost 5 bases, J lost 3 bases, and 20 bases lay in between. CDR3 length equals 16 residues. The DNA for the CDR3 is TGTGCCAGCTCAACGACCGGGACATCGATACTCTACGAGCAGTACTTC. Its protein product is CASSTTGTSILYEQYF.

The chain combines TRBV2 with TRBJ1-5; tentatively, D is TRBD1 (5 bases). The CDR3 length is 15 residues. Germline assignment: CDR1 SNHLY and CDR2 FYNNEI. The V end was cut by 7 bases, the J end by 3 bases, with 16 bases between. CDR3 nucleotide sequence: TGTGCCAGCAACATACCCAGGGAGGACAATCAGCCCCAGCATTTT. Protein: CASNIPREDNQPQHF.

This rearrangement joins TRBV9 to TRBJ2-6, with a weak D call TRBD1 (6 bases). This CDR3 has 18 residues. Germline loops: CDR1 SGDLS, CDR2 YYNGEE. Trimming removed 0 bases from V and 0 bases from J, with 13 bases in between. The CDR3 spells CASSVGRGYHSGANVLTF. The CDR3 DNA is TGTGCCAGCAGCGTAGGCAGGGGTTATCACTCTGGGGCCAACGTCCTGACTTTC.

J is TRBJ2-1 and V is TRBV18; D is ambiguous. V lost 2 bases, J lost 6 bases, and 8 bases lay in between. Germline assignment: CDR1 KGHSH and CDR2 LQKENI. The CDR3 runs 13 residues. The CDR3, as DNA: TGTGCCAGCTCACCAGTAGGGCTCAATGAGCAGTTCTTC. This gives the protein CASSPVGLNEQFF.

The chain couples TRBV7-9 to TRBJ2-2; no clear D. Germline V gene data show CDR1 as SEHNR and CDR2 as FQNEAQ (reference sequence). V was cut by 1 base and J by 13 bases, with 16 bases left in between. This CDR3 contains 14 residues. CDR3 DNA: TGTGCCAGCAGCTTAGTTGGCGAGCACGGGTTGCTGTTTTTT. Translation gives CASSLVGEHGLLFF.

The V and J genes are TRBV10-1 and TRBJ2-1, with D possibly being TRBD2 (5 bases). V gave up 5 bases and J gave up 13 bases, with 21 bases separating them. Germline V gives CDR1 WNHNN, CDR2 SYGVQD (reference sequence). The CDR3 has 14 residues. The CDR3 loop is CASSTDFQQETQFF. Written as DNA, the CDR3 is TGCGCCAGCAGTACGGACTTCCAACAAGAGACCCAGTTCTTC.

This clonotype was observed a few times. CDR3 protein: CASSVTSGRAVTDTQYF. In DNA, the CDR3 is TGCGCCAGCAGCGTGACTAGCGGGAGGGCTGTCACAGATACGCAGTATTTT. The chain combines TRBV5-1 with TRBJ2-3, with 14 bases fitting TRBD2. V shed 4 bases and J 2 bases; nucleotides not matched to a gene: 6. Germline assignment: CDR1 SGHRS and CDR2 YFSETQ. The CDR3 contains 17 residues.

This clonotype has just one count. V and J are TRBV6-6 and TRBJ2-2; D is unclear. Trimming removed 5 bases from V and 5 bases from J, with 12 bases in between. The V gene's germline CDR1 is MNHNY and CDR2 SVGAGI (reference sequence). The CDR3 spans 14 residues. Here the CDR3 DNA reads TGTGCCAGCAGTCCCCTCGGATCTACCGGGGAGCTGTTTTTT. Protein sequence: CASSPLGSTGELFF.